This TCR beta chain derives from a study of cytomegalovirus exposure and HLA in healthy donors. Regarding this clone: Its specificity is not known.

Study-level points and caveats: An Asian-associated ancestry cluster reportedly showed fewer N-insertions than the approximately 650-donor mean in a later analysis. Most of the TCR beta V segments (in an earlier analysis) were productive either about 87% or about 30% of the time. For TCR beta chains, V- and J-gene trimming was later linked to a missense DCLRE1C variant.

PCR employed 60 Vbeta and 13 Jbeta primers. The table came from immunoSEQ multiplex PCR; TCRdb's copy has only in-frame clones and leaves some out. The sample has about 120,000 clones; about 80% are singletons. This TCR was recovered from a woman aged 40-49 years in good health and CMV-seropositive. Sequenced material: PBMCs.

CDR3 loop: CASSLAPTGSQETQYF. The CDR3 DNA reads as TGCGCCAGCAGCTTGGCCCCGACAGGGAGCCAAGAGACCCAGTACTTC. The chain combines TRBV5-1 with TRBJ2-5, with 7 bases lining up with TRBD1. CDR3 length: 16 amino acids. The junction had 6 bases not matched to a gene; V was cut back by 0 bases and J by 1 base. Germline V gene data show CDR1 as SGHRS and CDR2 as YFSETQ. Based on the CDR3 plus reference TRBV5-1 and TRBJ2-5, the full variable domain is KAGVTQTPRYLIKTRGQQVTLSCSPISGHRSVSWYQQTPGQGLQFLFEYFSETQRNKGNFPGRFSGRQFSNSRSEMNVSTLELGDSALYLCASSLAPTGSQETQYFGPGTRLLVL.